One sample yielded the 25 T cell receptor beta chains listed below, sequenced in a study of technical replicates of blood from several donors (dated 2017 in TCRdb). Libraries came from the immunoSEQ multiplex PCR assay. TCRdb stores this immuneACCESS table with in-frame sequences only. Part of the clones is absent; in the studies checked, under half of the shortfall reflects unresolved V genes, and no reason is known for the rest. For this sample there are about 85,000 clones; 85% to 95% appear just once. The ten largest clones add up to approximately 0.27% of the sample. Input material: T cells isolated from PBMCs. These receptors came from a human donor in good health.

V and J are TRBV11-2 and TRBJ2-1, with TRBD2 matching over 11 bases. Germline-derived CDR1 and CDR2 are SGHAT and FQNNGV. J gave up 6 bases and V 6 bases, and 7 bases lay outside the gene matches. The CDR3 covers 15 residues. CDR3 amino acids: CASRPALAGVNEQFF. The CDR3 DNA sequence: TGTGCCAGCAGGCCCGCACTAGCGGGAGTCAATGAGCAGTTCTTC.

J is TRBJ2-1 and V is TRBV21-1; the table calls TRBD2, which could not be checked here. TRBV21-1 is termed a pseudogene. The CDR3 covers 19 residues. The CDR3 DNA follows: TGTGCCAGCAGAAACCGGACTAGCGGGAGAGGGGGGGAGTACAATGAGCAGTTCTTC. As protein: CASRNRTSGRGGEYNEQFF.

The gene calls are TRBV7-9 and TRBJ2-3; D possibly corresponds to TRBD2 (6 bases). This CDR3 region has 16 residues. CDR1 is SEHNR and CDR2 is FQNEAQ in the germline V gene (reference sequence). Trimming removed 5 bases from V and 2 bases from J, with 17 bases in between. Written as DNA, the CDR3 is TGTGCCAGCAGCACCCCTAGCGACGCCTACACAGATACGCAGTATTTT. It codes for CASSTPSDAYTDTQYF.

The genes are TRBV2 and TRBJ1-5, with no clear D. Trimming took 3 bases from V and 6 from J, leaving 9 bases between them. Germline values: CDR1 SNHLY, CDR2 FYNNEI. The CDR3 consists of 13 residues. CDR3 in amino acids: CASSEERGQPQHF. For the CDR3, the DNA is TGTGCCAGCAGTGAGGAAAGAGGTCAGCCCCAGCATTTT.

The chain carries TRBV27 and TRBJ2-5; unclear D gene. The CDR3 runs to 13 residues. The V gene's germline CDR1 is MNHEY and CDR2 SMNVEV (reference sequence). Trimming shortened V by 6 bases and J by 1 base, and 9 bases separated the two germline ends. The CDR3 bases are TGTGCCAGCAGGAACACAGTCCAAGAGACCCAGTACTTC. Its translation: CASRNTVQETQYF.

The V call is TRBV19, the J call TRBJ2-1, with 10 bases identical to TRBD2. This CDR3 spans 15 amino acids. The germline CDR1 and CDR2 sequences are LNHDA and SQIVND (reference sequence). Unmatched junction bases numbered 3, after V lost 5 bases and J lost 2 bases. The chain's CDR3 is CASSASGRAYNEQFF. The CDR3 DNA reads TGTGCCAGTAGTGCGAGCGGGAGGGCCTACAATGAGCAGTTCTTC.

The chain combines TRBV5-6 with TRBJ2-6; the D gene is possibly TRBD1 (6 bases). V shed 4 bases and J shed 0 bases, with 14 bases lying between them. Per germline, CDR1 SGHDT and CDR2 YYEEEE. This CDR3 region has 17 residues. The CDR3 loop reads CASSRTVGSSGANVLTF. CDR3 nucleotide sequence: TGTGCCAGCAGCCGGACAGTCGGAAGCTCTGGGGCCAACGTCCTGACTTTC.

The genes are TRBV7-2 and TRBJ2-7; TRBD1 aligns across 8 bases. V trimming: 4 bases; J trimming: 1 base; junction bases outside the gene matches: 6. The CDR3 extends over 15 amino acids. Germline V gene data show CDR1 as SGHTA and CDR2 as FQGNSA. CDR3 region: CASSSTGVLSYEQYF. CDR3 DNA sequence: TGTGCCAGCAGCTCGACAGGGGTCCTTTCCTACGAGCAGTACTTC.

V gene TRBV9 combines with J gene TRBJ2-1, with TRBD2 identical over 12 bases. Per germline, CDR1 SGDLS and CDR2 YYNGEE. The CDR3 extends over 16 amino acids. V lost 2 bases, J lost 7 bases, and 7 bases stayed unmatched. The CDR3 DNA reads as TGTGCCAGCAGCGTCGTCTCTAGCGGGGGGGCGAATGAGCAGTTCTTC. Amino acid sequence: CASSVVSSGGANEQFF.

The chain recombines TRBV30 with TRBJ1-3; 8 bases fit TRBD1. The germline gives CDR1 GTSNPN, CDR2 SVGIG (reference sequence). This CDR3 has 14 residues. The V gene end was trimmed by 3 bases and the J gene end by 4 bases; junction bases not matched to a gene: 5. The chain's CDR3 is CAWRNRDRGNTIYF. DNA of the CDR3: TGTGCCTGGAGAAATAGGGACAGGGGAAACACCATATATTTT.

This chain uses TRBV28 with TRBJ2-5; D is unresolved. Trimming took 2 bases from V and 5 from J, leaving 9 bases between them. The CDR3 extends over 13 amino acids. Germline CDR1 MDHEN, CDR2 SYDVKM. For the CDR3, the DNA is TGTGCCAGCAGTTTAGAGCTGTTGGAGACCCAGTACTTC. Protein sequence: CASSLELLETQYF. The variable domain in full, with the rest retrieved from reference TRBV28 and TRBJ2-5, is DVKVTQSSRYLVKRTGEKVFLECVQDMDHENMFWYRQDPGLGLRLIYFSYDVKMKEKGDIPEGYSVSREKKERFSLILESASTNQTSMYLCASSLELLETQYFGPGTRLLVL.

V and J are TRBV23-1 and TRBJ2-7, with TRBD1 matching 8 bases. TRBV23-1 is placed among ORFs of uncertain function. The CDR3 contains 18 residues. V was pared by 7 bases and J by 1 base, with 18 bases of the junction left unmatched. CDR3 DNA sequence: TGCGCCAGCAAAACAGGGGGGAACTGTCGGAGTAGTTCCTACGAGCAGTACTTC. Amino acids: CASKTGGNCRSSSYEQYF.

The V call is TRBV28, the J call TRBJ2-7; D possibly corresponds to TRBD1 (5 bases). V lost 3 bases and J lost 5, with 11 bases in between. Germline V gene sequence: CDR1 MDHEN, CDR2 SYDVKM. The CDR3 totals 13 residues. The CDR3 loop reads CASSLGQGHEQYF. Written as DNA, the CDR3 is TGTGCCAGCAGTTTGGGCCAGGGCCACGAGCAGTACTTC.

The genes are TRBV6-1 and TRBJ1-2, with D possibly TRBD1 on 5 matching bases. CDR3 size: 13 residues. V was cut by 3 bases and J by 5 bases, with 10 bases left in between. Germline loops: CDR1 MNHNS, CDR2 SASEGT. CDR3 region: CASSEATDYGYTF. CDR3 DNA: TGTGCCAGCAGTGAGGCGACAGATTATGGCTACACCTTC.

The chain carries TRBV6-1 and TRBJ2-1; TRBD2 aligns across 9 bases. V lost 3 bases and J lost 4; bases outside the gene matches: 7. Germline V lookup: CDR1 MNHNS, CDR2 SASEGT. The CDR3 contains 16 residues. Here the CDR3 DNA reads TGTGCCAGCAGTGAGGGTAGCGGGAGCGATTACAATGAGCAGTTCTTC. Its protein is CASSEGSGSDYNEQFF.

This rearrangement joins TRBV2 to TRBJ1-6, with 7 bases that match TRBD1. Trimming removed 6 bases from V and 4 bases from J; junction bases left unmatched: 3. The CDR3 sequence is 14 residues long. Germline CDR1 SNHLY, CDR2 FYNNEI. CDR3 coding DNA: TGTGCCAGCAGGGGGGGACAGTATAATTCACCCCTCCACTTT. Translated, it gives CASRGGQYNSPLHF. The full variable domain, in which reference TRBV2 and TRBJ1-6 provide the parts outside the CDR3, is EPEVTQTPSHQVTQMGQEVILRCVPISNHLYFYWYRQILGQKVEFLVSFYNNEISEKSEIFDDQFSVERPDGSNFTLKIRSTKLEDSAMYFCASRGGQYNSPLHFGNGTRLTVT.

The chain has TRBV28 and TRBJ2-5, with no clear D. With 5 bases removed from V and 4 bases from J, the gap between germline ends came to 11 bases. Germline loops: CDR1 MDHEN, CDR2 SYDVKM. There are 13 residues in the CDR3. CDR3 coding DNA: TGTGCCAGCAGTCAACAGCCCGTAGAGACCCAGTACTTC. Protein product: CASSQQPVETQYF. Variable domain in full (rest from reference TRBV28 and TRBJ2-5): DVKVTQSSRYLVKRTGEKVFLECVQDMDHENMFWYRQDPGLGLRLIYFSYDVKMKEKGDIPEGYSVSREKKERFSLILESASTNQTSMYLCASSQQPVETQYFGPGTRLLVL.

The rearrangement links TRBV5-4 to TRBJ2-1; a possible D gene is TRBD2 (5 bases). Trimming removed 1 base at V and 2 bases at J, with 10 bases between. The CDR3 length is 15 residues. The germline V gene has CDR1 SGHNT and CDR2 YYREEE (reference sequence). The CDR3 DNA is TGTGCCAGCAGCTTGTCTAGCAGCGCCTACAATGAGCAGTTCTTC. Protein product: CASSLSSSAYNEQFF.

The gene calls are TRBV5-6 and TRBJ2-7, with D perhaps matching TRBD1 (5 bases). V was cut by 4 bases and J by 0 bases, with 11 bases left in between. Germline CDR1 reads SGHDT; CDR2 reads YYEEEE. The CDR3 consists of 14 residues. The CDR3 spells CASSGRGFSYEQYF. DNA of the CDR3: TGTGCCAGCAGCGGAAGGGGATTCTCCTACGAGCAGTACTTC.

This chain joins TRBV6-1 and TRBJ1-4; unclear D gene. Per the germline V gene, CDR1 is MNHNS and CDR2 is SASEGT. The germline V and J ends were trimmed by 0 bases and 8 bases, with 13 bases remaining between them. This CDR3 contains 15 residues. CDR3 protein: CASSEASLSFEKLFF. CDR3 coding DNA: TGTGCCAGCAGTGAAGCGAGCTTATCCTTCGAAAAACTGTTTTTT.

The rearrangement joins TRBV6-4 to TRBJ2-3; D is possibly TRBD1 (5 bases). Germline-derived CDR1 and CDR2 are MRHNA and SNTAGT. The CDR3 spans 15 residues. V was shortened by 0 bases and J by 5 bases, with 12 bases between the two germline ends. CDR3 sequence: CASSDSGRAIDTQYF. The CDR3, as DNA: TGTGCCAGCAGTGACTCAGGCAGGGCTATAGATACGCAGTATTTT.

This clone was observed a single time. This chain uses TRBV19 with TRBJ1-5; D is unresolved. The CDR3 totals 17 residues. The V and J ends lost 2 bases and 7 bases respectively, with 21 bases between them. Germline CDR1 LNHDA, CDR2 SQIVND (reference sequence). The CDR3 protein is CASSIRNLYTDFQPQHF. CDR3 bases: TGTGCCAGTAGTATACGTAACTTATACACAGATTTCCAGCCCCAGCATTTT.

This sequence joins TRBV9 and TRBJ2-1, with TRBD2 matching 9 bases. The ends lost 0 bases at V and 4 bases at J; junction bases unmatched: 5. Germline loops: CDR1 SGDLS, CDR2 YYNGEE. CDR3 length equals 16 residues. CDR3 DNA: TGTGCCAGCAGCGTAGGGACTAGCGACCTATACAATGAGCAGTTCTTC. This sequence encodes CASSVGTSDLYNEQFF. The full variable domain, rest sourced from reference TRBV9 and TRBJ2-1, is DSGVTQTPKHLITATGQRVTLRCSPRSGDLSVYWYQQSLDQGLQFLIQYYNGEERAKGNILERFSAQQFPDLHSELNLSSLELGDSALYFCASSVGTSDLYNEQFFGPGTRLTVL.

The V gene is TRBV27, the J gene TRBJ1-2; D is unclear. The germline CDR1 and CDR2 sequences are MNHEY and SMNVEV (reference sequence). This CDR3 spans 12 amino acids. Trimming pared 5 bases from V and 8 bases from J, leaving 12 bases between. The CDR3 DNA reads TGTGCCAGCAGTCCAACGGGGTTCGGCTACACCTTC. The encoded protein is CASSPTGFGYTF.

This clone has only one observation. The V call is TRBV5-3, the J call TRBJ2-7; D may be TRBD2 (6 bases). TRBV5-3 is sorted into the ORF group, with uncertain function. V lost 4 bases and J lost 5, with 19 bases in between. There are 15 residues in the CDR3. The CDR3 DNA reads as TGTGCCAGAAGCGCTGTATTGGGGGGTAGGAACGAGCAGTACTTC. As protein: CARSAVLGGRNEQYF.